A single sample is the source of the 20 T cell receptor beta chains below, sequenced in a study of blood T cells in healthy people across ages. Primed by a sample-barcoded 5' primer and a J-beta primer mix, a second PCR proceeded for about 6 to 12 cycles. MiXCR was run by TCRdb on the 5' RACE reads, yielding one entry per CDR3 protein. The sample contains over 600,000 distinct CDR3 sequences, around three fifths of which appear only once. The source material was blood. The receptors here all came from a man between 40 and 49 years old in good health.

This clonotype was counted between two and nine times. The gene calls are TRBV27 and TRBJ2-7; a possible D gene is TRBD2 (7 bases). The CDR3 loop spans 16 amino acids. Germline CDR1 reads MNHEY; CDR2 reads SMNVEV (reference sequence). The V gene lost 4 bases and the J gene lost 3 bases, with 19 bases spanning the gap. CDR3 in DNA: TGTGCCAGCAGTTCTCGAGGGGGGGACTACATCTACGAGCAGTACTTC. Its protein is CASSSRGGDYIYEQYF.

The chain carries TRBV27 and TRBJ1-1; D gene unclear. This CDR3 is built from 13 residues. V shed 10 bases and J shed 1 base, with 13 bases lying between them. Per germline, CDR1 MNHEY and CDR2 SMNVEV (reference sequence). In nucleotides, the CDR3 is TGTGCCACCCAGGTAGGTGGGAACACTGAAGCTTTCTTT. It yields the protein CATQVGGNTEAFF.

J is TRBJ2-1 and V is TRBV10-3; the match to TRBD2 covers 7 bases. The J call may be mistaken, given a closer DNA end match to TRBJ2-7. The CDR3 has 18 residues. Germline V gene lookup returns CDR1 ENHRY and CDR2 SYGVKD. The CDR3 reads CAISEPRLAESSYNEQYF. The CDR3 region has the DNA TGTGCCATCAGTGAGCCTCGACTAGCAGAGAGCTCCTACAATGAGCAGTACTTC.

The chain employs TRBV12-3 or TRBV12-4 and TRBJ2-3; tentative D call: TRBD2 (6 bases). CDR3 size: 15 residues. V lost 5 bases to trimming and J lost 2 bases, with 14 bases between them. The CDR3 region is CASSPTGTLTDTQYF. The DNA of the CDR3 is TGTGCCAGCAGTCCAACCGGGACTCTCACAGATACGCAGTATTTT.

This rearrangement joins TRBV25-1 to TRBJ1-2; D is unclear. The V and J ends lost 4 bases and 8 bases respectively, with 8 bases between them. Germline V gene data show CDR1 as MGHDK and CDR2 as SYGVNS. This CDR3 region has 11 residues. CDR3 DNA sequence: TGTGCCAGCAGTGTCCGGGGAGGCTACACCTTC. This encodes CASSVRGGYTF.

This rearrangement joins TRBV7-8 to TRBJ1-5, with a possible D match to TRBD1 (5 bases). Germline V lookup: CDR1 SGHVS, CDR2 FQNEAQ. V lost 4 bases, J lost 4 bases, and 14 bases lay in between. This CDR3 comprises 15 residues. The CDR3 sequence: CASSSGQTANQPQHF. The CDR3 DNA reads as TGTGCCAGCAGCTCGGGCCAGACAGCTAATCAGCCCCAGCATTTT.

This chain's CDR3 is CASSYGEGSGSPYEQYF. CDR3 nucleotide sequence: TGTGCCAGCAGTTACGGGGAGGGCAGTGGGTCTCCCTACGAGCAGTACTTC. The chain couples TRBV6-5 to TRBJ2-7, with TRBD2 matching over 7 bases. This CDR3 contains 17 residues. V gave up 2 bases and J gave up 2 bases; unmatched junction bases: 12. Per germline, CDR1 MNHEY and CDR2 SVGAGI.

This clonotype was seen once. The genes are TRBV29-1 and TRBJ1-4; D is uncertain. This CDR3 has 16 residues. Trimming took off 5 bases at V and 7 bases at J, with 23 bases between the two ends. Germline CDR1 is SQVTM and CDR2 is ANQGSEA. The CDR3, as DNA: TGCAGCGTTAAAAATATAGTTTCGGGGAAGGGTGAAAAACTGTTTTTT. Amino acids: CSVKNIVSGKGEKLFF.

The CDR3 DNA reads TGCAGTGCTAGCACCACACCATTTGGTGACACTGAAGCTTTCTTT. Translation gives CSASTTPFGDTEAFF. V and J are TRBV20-1 and TRBJ1-1; D ambiguous. Trimming took 3 bases from V and 3 from J, leaving 17 bases between them. This CDR3 is 15 amino acids long. Looked up from germline, CDR1 is DFQATT and CDR2 is SNEGSKA (reference sequence).

On this clonotype: At one end, the junction sequence differs from germline, possibly due to a read error. The CDR3 nucleotides read TGTGCCGGCAGCTTCCGGGGGGACTGGGTTGGCTACACCTTC. This gives the protein CAGSFRGDWVGYTF. The J gene is TRBJ1-2, the V gene TRBV11-2; D possibly corresponds to TRBD1 (5 bases). Per the germline V gene, CDR1 is SGHAT and CDR2 is FQNNGV. The length of the CDR3 is 14 residues. The full variable domain, its missing parts supplied by reference TRBV11-2 and TRBJ1-2, is EAGVAQSPRYKIIEKRQSVAFWCNPISGHATLYWYQQILGQGPKLLIQFQNNGVVDDSQLPKDRFSAERLKGVDSTLKIQPAKLEDSAVYLCAGSFRGDWVGYTFGSGTRLTVV.

The chain joins TRBV6-6 to TRBJ1-6; D not certain. The V gene lost 5 bases and the J gene lost 7 bases, with 12 bases spanning the gap. Germline V gene sequence: CDR1 MNHNY, CDR2 SVGAGI (reference sequence). This CDR3 spans 14 amino acids. For the CDR3, the DNA is TGTGCCAGCAGTGCATCCAGCTCCAATTCACCCCTCCACTTT. It is translated as CASSASSSNSPLHF.

The genes are TRBV7-9 and TRBJ1-4; TRBD1 is a possible D gene (6 bases). Germline V gene lookup returns CDR1 SEHNR and CDR2 FQNEAQ (reference sequence). This CDR3 is built from 16 residues. Trimming shortened V by 5 bases and J by 5 bases, and 18 bases separated the two germline ends. The CDR3 protein is CASSQGFGGENEKLFF. For the CDR3, the DNA is TGTGCCAGCAGCCAGGGGTTCGGGGGCGAAAATGAAAAACTGTTTTTT.

This clonotype has only a few counts. The rearrangement joins TRBV6-6 to TRBJ2-1; D is possibly TRBD1 (8 bases). V was shortened by 7 bases and J by 2 bases, with 18 bases between the two germline ends. This CDR3 contains 16 residues. Germline CDR1 MNHNY, CDR2 SVGAGI (reference sequence). CDR3 DNA sequence: TGTGCCAGCACTTCAGGGAGGGGACAGGCCTACAATGAGCAGTTCTTC. The encoded protein is CASTSGRGQAYNEQFF.

The rearrangement links TRBV20-1 to TRBJ2-1; D not certain. The CDR3 totals 13 residues. CDR1 and CDR2 from the germline V gene are DFQATT and SNEGSKA (reference sequence). Trimming removed 1 base at V and 0 bases at J, with 4 bases between. The DNA for the CDR3 is TGCAGTGCTAGAGGCCGCTCCTACAATGAGCAGTTCTTC. Its protein product is CSARGRSYNEQFF.

This clonotype was detected a few times. The CDR3 sequence: CASSSSGTAGGYTF. The CDR3 nucleotides read TGCGCCAGCAGCTCTTCCGGGACAGCGGGCGGCTACACCTTC. The V and J genes are TRBV5-1 and TRBJ1-2; 7 bases line up with TRBD1. V shed 3 bases and J 8 bases; nucleotides not matched to a gene: 10. The CDR3 has 14 amino acids. The germline gives CDR1 SGHRS, CDR2 YFSETQ.

This chain joins TRBV29-1 and TRBJ2-2; 7 nucleotides agree with TRBD1. The CDR3 runs 16 residues. Germline V gives CDR1 SQVTM, CDR2 ANQGSEA. J was trimmed by 1 base and V by 4 bases; bases with no gene match: 9. The CDR3 nucleotides are TGCAGCGTTGCGGGGACAGAAATCCTGAACACCGGGGAGCTGTTTTTT. The encoded protein is CSVAGTEILNTGELFF.

This sequence joins TRBV15 and TRBJ2-7, with unresolved D. The CDR3 is made up of 14 amino acids. Germline CDR1 and CDR2: LNHNV and YYDKDF (reference sequence). The ends were cut back, 0 bases at V and 3 bases at J, with 9 bases in the middle. The CDR3 loop is CATSRDRAFYEQYF. The CDR3 nucleotides read TGTGCCACCAGCAGAGATCGGGCCTTCTACGAGCAGTACTTC.

For this clonotype: This may come from a read error, since a much larger clone is one base off. V is TRBV29-1 and J is TRBJ2-7; tentatively, D is TRBD1 or TRBD2 (5 bases each). This CDR3 comprises 16 residues. Germline lookup yields CDR1 SQVTM and CDR2 ANQGSEA. This chain's CDR3 is CGVDHIQEDGLYEQYF. The CDR3 nucleotides read TGCGGCGTTGACCATATACAGGAGGACGGACTCTACGAGCAGTACTTC.

This clonotype was counted only a few times. This chain joins TRBV5-1 and TRBJ1-1; possible D gene TRBD1, 5 bases. CDR1 SGHRS and CDR2 YFSETQ come from the germline V gene. This CDR3 contains 13 residues. The V and J ends lost 4 bases and 7 bases respectively, with 14 bases between them. This chain's CDR3 is CASSPGDSGEAFF. The CDR3 DNA is TGCGCCAGCAGCCCGGGGGATTCAGGTGAAGCTTTCTTT.

The chain joins TRBV4-1 to TRBJ2-3; TRBD2 agrees at 8 bases. Germline V gene sequence: CDR1 MGHRA, CDR2 YSYEKL. J gave up 4 bases and V 5 bases, and 5 bases lay outside the gene matches. The CDR3 extends over 14 amino acids. CDR3 sequence reads: CASSLDSGADTQYF. CDR3 bases: TGCGCCAGCAGCTTAGATAGCGGGGCAGATACGCAGTATTTT.